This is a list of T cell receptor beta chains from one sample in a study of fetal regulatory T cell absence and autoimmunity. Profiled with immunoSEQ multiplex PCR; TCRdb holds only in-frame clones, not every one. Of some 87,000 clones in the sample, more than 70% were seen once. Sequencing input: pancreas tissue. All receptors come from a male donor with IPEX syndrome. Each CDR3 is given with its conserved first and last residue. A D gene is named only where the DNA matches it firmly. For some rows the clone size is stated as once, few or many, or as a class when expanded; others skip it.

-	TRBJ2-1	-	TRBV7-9	CASSLGLGQFF	TGTGCCAGCAGCTTAGGACTTGGGCAGTTCTTC
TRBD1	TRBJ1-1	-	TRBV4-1	CASSPLGQGASKNTEAFF	TGCGCCAGCAGCCCCCTTGGACAGGGGGCGTCCAAGAACACTGAAGCTTTCTTT
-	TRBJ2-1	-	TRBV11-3	CASRTGTEQFF	TGTGCCAGCAGGACCGGGACAGAGCAGTTCTTC
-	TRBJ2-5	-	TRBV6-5	CASSYSNLGKTQYF	TGTGCCAGCAGTTACTCGAATCTGGGCAAGACCCAGTACTTC
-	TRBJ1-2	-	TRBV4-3	CASSQSQGSGYYTF	TGCGCCAGCAGCCAATCCCAGGGGTCGGGGTACTACACCTTC
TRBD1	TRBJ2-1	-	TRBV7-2	CASSTRQGRSYNEQFF	TGTGCCAGCAGCACCCGACAGGGACGATCCTACAATGAGCAGTTCTTC
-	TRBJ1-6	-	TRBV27	CASSKAVGNNSPLHF	TGTGCCAGCAGTAAAGCAGTAGGGAATAATTCACCCCTCCACTTT
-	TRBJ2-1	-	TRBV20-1	CSAKGDNEQFF	TGCAGTGCTAAAGGAGACAATGAGCAGTTCTTC
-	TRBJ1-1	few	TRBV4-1	CASSPSPMNTEAFF	TGCGCCAGCAGCCCTTCCCCGATGAACACTGAAGCTTTCTTT
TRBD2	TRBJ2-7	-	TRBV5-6	CASRSGSTREQYF	TGTGCCAGCAGGAGCGGGAGTACGAGGGAGCAGTACTTC
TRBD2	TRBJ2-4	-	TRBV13	CASSLGPSGGKLAKNIQYF	TGTGCCAGCAGCTTAGGCCCTAGCGGGGGGAAACTAGCCAAAAACATTCAGTACTTC
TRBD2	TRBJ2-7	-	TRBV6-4	CASSGLAGGEQYF	TGTGCCAGCAGTGGACTAGCGGGAGGCGAGCAGTACTTC